This TCR beta chain was profiled in a study of cytomegalovirus exposure and HLA in healthy donors. The study, taken as a whole, reports: The HLA-A and HLA-B alleles of most subjects were reportedly predicted accurately from TCR beta sequences. A further, later analysis showed that HLA-associated TCR beta chains (compared with equally common others) were more clonally expanded. TCR beta chains numbering 150 to 200 were designated cytomegalovirus-associated. Immune exposure data for these donors was limited to CMV serostatus.

This clone showed up just a few times. Its specificity is unknown. The study ran its PCR with 60 Vbeta and 13 Jbeta primers. Clones were read by immunoSEQ multiplex PCR, and TCRdb kept only the in-frame ones, dropping some. This sample has about 100,000 clones, with 65% to 85% found just once. CDR1 is SGDLS, CDR2 YYNGEE, per germline. This CDR3 has 15 amino acids. Losses at the gene ends were 0 bases for V and 2 bases for J; bases not matched to a gene: 5. This clonotype was sampled from a woman aged 55-75 years in good health and CMV-seropositive. Sample: PBMCs. This chain links TRBV9 with TRBJ2-7; 7 bases agree with TRBD1. CDR3 region: CASSVDPGGAYEQYF. The CDR3 DNA reads as TGTGCCAGCAGCGTAGACCCAGGGGGAGCCTACGAGCAGTACTTC.